This record looks at one T cell receptor (beta chain) sequence and its context. This clone's antigen is unknown. No quality values exist for individual bases; no much larger clone is one base distant. This sample was taken from a study of blood T cell repertoires in COVID-19 (dated by TCRdb to 2020 to 2021). With regard to the full study: Samples covering the acute and convalescent phases of COVID-19 were provided by collaborators in the United States, Italy and Spain. The repertoires were released in a freely available public database intended as a resource for research on the immune response to SARS-CoV-2. Subjects who had been exposed to COVID-19, were actively infected with it, or had recovered from it provided the deeply sampled blood TCRbeta repertoires that made up the dataset. The sample metadata nearly always contained a de-identified subject ID, COVID-19 status, age in years and sex. The samples were drawn from two sources: the first 160 participants of the ongoing ImmuneRACE study, and 1,000 to 1,500 subjects contributed by 6 global collaborators. The material from the prospective study consisted of cDNA or gDNA derived from T cells, B-cell-depleted T cells, or PBMCs. Where available, HLA class I and class II types were taken from metadata supplied by the sample provider and were not determined by assay-based typing. General findings and caveats noted by the study authors: How much clinical and demographic metadata was included differed by source and by participant, and the metadata was provided uncurated.

The germline V gene (reference sequence) yields GTSNPN for CDR1 and SVGIG for CDR2. The CDR3, from cysteine to phenylalanine, totals 18 residues. The entry retains the CDR3 DNA only, 54 bases that are in frame from base 1. V is cut back by 2 bases and J by 0 bases, with 11 bases in the junction unmatched. TCRbeta CDR3 regions were amplified from genomic DNA by means of the immunoSEQ Assay, a bias-controlled multiplex PCR. The published analysis was carried out like this. The number of nucleated cells in each sample was estimated from the amplification of reference gene primers within the assay. To quantify the absolute abundance of each unique TCRbeta CDR3 rearrangement, sequence reads were collapsed and filtered. For each sample, productive Simpson clonality was calculated as the square root of Simpson's diversity index across productive rearrangements. Imported from immuneACCESS, the table was reduced by TCRdb to in-frame sequences with V and J called. These copies leave out some clones; in studies compared against another copy, an unresolved V gene accounts for under half, and the cause of the remainder is not known. V, J and clone size are those of that table, while D and trimming were read from the DNA. For this sample the table gives hundreds of thousands of clones, of which 88% were detected only once. Clones ranked in the top ten supply roughly 7% of the sample.

Another Seattle source contributed samples from volunteer blood donors who had recovered from COVID-19. Collaborating institutions collected whole blood in K2EDTA tubes following their own protocols. Collaborator samples were shipped for TCRbeta analysis as frozen whole blood, isolated PBMCs, or DNA extracted from either sample type. This sequence was found in a woman aged 25 to 39 who had recovered from COVID-19. The source material was peripheral blood. The chain is made from TRBV30 and TRBJ2-1, and 9 junction bases match TRBD2. The nucleotide sequence is given as TGTGCCTGGAGTTCACCCTTCCTAGCGGGGAGCTCCTACAATGAGCAGTTCTTC. Translated, this is CAWSSPFLAGSSYNEQFF.